A single sample is the source of the 4 T cell receptor beta chains below, sequenced in a study of T cell changes during pregnancy in multiple sclerosis. Sequenced by immunoSEQ multiplex PCR; TCRdb stores in-frame clones only, minus some. The sample lists tens of thousands of clones; roughly 94% were seen once. The sample here was peripheral blood, taken after pregnancy. These receptors all stem from a female donor with multiple sclerosis, enrolled in a pregnancy study.

The chain combines TRBV5-4 with TRBJ2-2, with 7 bases that match TRBD1. This CDR3 has 17 amino acids. CDR1 and CDR2 (germline): SGHNT, YYREEE (reference sequence). V was clipped by 2 bases and J by 3 bases; unmatched bases: 10. The CDR3 spells CASSFLTGTAYTGELFF. The CDR3 DNA sequence: TGTGCCAGCAGCTTTTTAACCGGGACAGCTTACACCGGGGAGCTGTTTTTT.

The chain employs TRBV4-3 and TRBJ1-1, with TRBD1 matching 9 bases. Per germline, CDR1 LGHNA and CDR2 YSLEER. The CDR3 is 17 residues long. With 0 bases clipped from V and 4 bases from J, the junction kept 9 bases outside the gene matches. The CDR3, as DNA: TGCGCCAGCAGCCAAGATTGGGGGGACAGGGTGACCACTGAAGCTTTCTTT. Translating gives CASSQDWGDRVTTEAFF.

The chain is built from TRBV6-1 and TRBJ2-3; D gene ambiguous. Germline V lookup: CDR1 MNHNS, CDR2 SASEGT. CDR3 length equals 13 residues. Trimming removed 2 bases from V and 1 base from J, with 4 bases in between. The CDR3 DNA follows: TGTGCCAGCAGTGAACAGGGCACAGATACGCAGTATTTT. It translates to CASSEQGTDTQYF.

The chain employs TRBV20-1 and TRBJ1-2; the D is unclear. Trimming removed 3 bases at V and 8 bases at J, with 10 bases between. The CDR3 has 11 amino acids. The V gene's germline CDR1 is DFQATT and CDR2 SNEGSKA (reference sequence). In nucleotides, the CDR3 is TGCAGTGCTAGCCGGGAAGGAGGCTACACCTTC. Its protein is CSASREGGYTF.